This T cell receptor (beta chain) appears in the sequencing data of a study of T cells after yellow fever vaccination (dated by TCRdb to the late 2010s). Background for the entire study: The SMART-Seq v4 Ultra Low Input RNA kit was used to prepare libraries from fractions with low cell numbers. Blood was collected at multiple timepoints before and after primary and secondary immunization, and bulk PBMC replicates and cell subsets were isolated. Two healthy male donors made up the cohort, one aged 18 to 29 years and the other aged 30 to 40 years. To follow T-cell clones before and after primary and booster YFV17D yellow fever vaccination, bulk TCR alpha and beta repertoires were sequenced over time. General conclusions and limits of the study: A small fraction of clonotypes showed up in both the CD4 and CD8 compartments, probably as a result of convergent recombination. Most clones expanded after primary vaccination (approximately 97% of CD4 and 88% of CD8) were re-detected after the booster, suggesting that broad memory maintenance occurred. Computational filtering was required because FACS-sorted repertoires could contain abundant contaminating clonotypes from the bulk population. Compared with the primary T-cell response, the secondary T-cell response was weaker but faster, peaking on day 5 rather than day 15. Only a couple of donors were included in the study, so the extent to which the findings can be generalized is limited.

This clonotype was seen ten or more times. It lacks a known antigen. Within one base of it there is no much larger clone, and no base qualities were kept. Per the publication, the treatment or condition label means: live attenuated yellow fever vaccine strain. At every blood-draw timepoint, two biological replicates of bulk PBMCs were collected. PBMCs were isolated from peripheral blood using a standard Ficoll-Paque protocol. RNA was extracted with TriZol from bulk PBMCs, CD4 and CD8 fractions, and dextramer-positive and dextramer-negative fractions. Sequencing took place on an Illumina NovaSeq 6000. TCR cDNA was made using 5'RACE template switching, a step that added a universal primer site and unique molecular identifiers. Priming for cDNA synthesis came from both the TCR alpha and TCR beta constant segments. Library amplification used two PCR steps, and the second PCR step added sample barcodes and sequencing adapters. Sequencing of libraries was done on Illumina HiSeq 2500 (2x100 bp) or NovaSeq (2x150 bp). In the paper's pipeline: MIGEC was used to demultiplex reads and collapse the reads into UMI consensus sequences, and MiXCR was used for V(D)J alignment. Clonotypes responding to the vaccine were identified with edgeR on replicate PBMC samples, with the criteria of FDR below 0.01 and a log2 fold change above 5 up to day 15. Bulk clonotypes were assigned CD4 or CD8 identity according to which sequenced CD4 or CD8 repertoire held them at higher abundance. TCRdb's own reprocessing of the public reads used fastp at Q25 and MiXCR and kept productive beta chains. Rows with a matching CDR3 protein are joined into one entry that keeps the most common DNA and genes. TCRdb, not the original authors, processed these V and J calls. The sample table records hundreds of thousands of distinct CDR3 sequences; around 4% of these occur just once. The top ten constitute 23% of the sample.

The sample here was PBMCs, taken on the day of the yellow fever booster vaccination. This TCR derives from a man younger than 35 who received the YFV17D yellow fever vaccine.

CDR3 region: CASSYLGQLYF. The DNA sequence reads TGTGCCAGCAGTTACCTGGGACAACTGTACTTC. Here the chain combines TRBV6-2 or TRBV6-3 and TRBJ2-5; TRBD1 is perhaps the D gene, given 6 matching bases. CDR1 MNHEY and CDR2 SVGEGT were looked up in the germline V gene. The CDR3 covers 11 residues, taking in both the cysteine and the phenylalanine. The kept DNA is CDR3 alone, 33 bases in frame from the first base. Between the V and J ends, shortened by 2 bases and 13 bases respectively, the junction contains 11 bases.